These T cell receptor beta chains were read from a single sample in a study of vaccination and CD4 T cells after COVID-19. No cognate antigen is known for these TCRs. TCRdb analysed the PCR reads with MiXCR anew, one entry per CDR3 protein. The table lists some 15,000 distinct CDR3 sequences, roughly 44% of them singletons. The sample consisted of CD4+ T cells from blood, cultured in vitro, taken about 7 months after SARS-CoV-2 vaccination. The receptors come from a human donor who had recovered from COVID-19. The CDR3 runs from the conserved cysteine through the conserved F or W. A D gene is named only where the DNA matches it firmly. The size field is filled for only some rows; it gives once, few, many or a size class.

clone size,J gene,V gene,D gene,CDR3 DNA,CDR3 protein
few,TRBJ2-7,TRBV24-1,TRBD1,TGTGCCACCGGGGTAACGGGACAGGGATACGAGCAGTACTTC,CATGVTGQGYEQYF
.,TRBJ2-7,TRBV15,.,TGTGCCACCAGTACAGGGAATCTCTACGAGCAGTACTTC,CATSTGNLYEQYF
few,TRBJ2-5,TRBV24-1,.,TGTGCCACCAGTGATTTTAGGCCAGCGGACTACCAAGAGACCCAGTACTTC,CATSDFRPADYQETQYF
.,TRBJ2-7,TRBV7-6,.,TGTGCCAGCAGCTTAGATACGGGCCCCGGCTACGAGCAGTACTTC,CASSLDTGPGYEQYF
.,TRBJ2-7,TRBV11-3,.,TGTGCCAGCAGCTTAGGGCGCGGGACCTACGAGCAGTACTTC,CASSLGRGTYEQYF
.,TRBJ2-1,TRBV10-3,TRBD2,TGTGCCATCAGTGAGCCCCCGGGACTAGCGGGTCCCTACAATGAGCAGTTCTTC,CAISEPPGLAGPYNEQFF
.,TRBJ1-5,TRBV6-1,.,TGTGCCAGCCGCGTGGGGCGGTTTAGCAATCAGCCCCAGCATTTT,CASRVGRFSNQPQHF
few,TRBJ2-1,TRBV20-1,TRBD2,TGCAGTGCCGACCAACGACTAGCGGCCTACAATGAGCAGTTCTTC,CSADQRLAAYNEQFF
.,TRBJ1-1,TRBV6-1,.,TGTGCCACCCACAGGGCGTGGACTGAAGCTTTCTTT,CATHRAWTEAFF
.,TRBJ2-1,TRBV29-1,.,TGCAGCGTCCAAGGCCTGCGGGATATGTCGCGAAATGAGCAGTTCTTC,CSVQGLRDMSRNEQFF
once,TRBJ1-1,TRBV6-1,.,TGTGCCAGTAGGGCCGGACCCTGGGACACTGAAGCTTTCTTT,CASRAGPWDTEAFF
.,TRBJ1-2,TRBV6-1,.,TGTGCCAGCAGGAGGACGGCTTCTTATGGCTACACCTTC,CASRRTASYGYTF
few,TRBJ2-5,TRBV7-2,.,TGTGCCAGCAGCTTGGTGGGTCCCGAGACCCAGTACTTC,CASSLVGPETQYF
once,TRBJ2-5,TRBV12-3/TRBV12-4,TRBD2,TGTGCCAGCAGTCCCCTAGGAGCGGGGGGGGTGACCCAGTACTTC,CASSPLGAGGVTQYF
few,TRBJ2-3,TRBV20-1,TRBD2,TGCAGTGCTAGACCCCCTAGCGGTACGCAGTATTTT,CSARPPSGTQYF
.,TRBJ1-5,TRBV20-1,.,TGCAGTGCTAGGCCCCCCAATCAGCCCCAGCATTTT,CSARPPNQPQHF
.,TRBJ2-5,TRBV2,.,TGTGCCAGCAGTGACCAAGTAAAAGAGACCCAGTACTTC,CASSDQVKETQYF
.,TRBJ1-2,TRBV6-1,.,TGTGCCAGCAGTGAATACGGGGATGGCTACACCTTC,CASSEYGDGYTF
.,TRBJ2-5,TRBV7-2,TRBD2,TGTGCCAGCAGCCCCAGGGGCCACGGGAGGGCCGCGGAGACCCAGTACTTC,CASSPRGHGRAAETQYF
few,TRBJ1-2,TRBV6-1,.,TGTGCCAGCAGTGCGTATGGCTACACCTTC,CASSAYGYTF
.,TRBJ2-3,TRBV20-1,.,TGCAGTGCCCCCCCGGGCGCTAGCACAGATACGCAGTATTTT,CSAPPGASTDTQYF
.,TRBJ2-1,TRBV19,TRBD2,TGTGCCAGTAGCCTTAGCGGGGGTAAGCAGTTCTTC,CASSLSGGKQFF
.,TRBJ2-1,TRBV6-5,.,TGTGCCAGCAGTTACAGCGACAGCTACAATGAGCAGTTCTTC,CASSYSDSYNEQFF
once,TRBJ2-5,TRBV5-6,.,TGTGCCAGCAGCTTTGGGTCGCATCAAGAGACCCAGTACTTC,CASSFGSHQETQYF
.,TRBJ1-6,TRBV5-6,.,TGTGCCAGCAGCCACTTAGATTATAATTCACCCCTCCACTTT,CASSHLDYNSPLHF
.,TRBJ1-5,TRBV20-1,TRBD1,TGCAGTGCTAGAACGGCGGGACAGTTAAATCAGCCCCAGCATTTT,CSARTAGQLNQPQHF
.,TRBJ1-1,TRBV20-1,TRBD1,TGCAGTGCTGAGGACAGGGGGCGCTTTGAAGCTTTCTTT,CSAEDRGRFEAFF
.,TRBJ1-1,TRBV7-2,.,TGTGCCAGCAGCTTTCTGAACACTGAAGCTTTCTTT,CASSFLNTEAFF
.,TRBJ1-6,TRBV10-3,TRBD1,TGTGCCATCAGTTACAACAGGGGGCGGGATTCACCCCTCCACTTT,CAISYNRGRDSPLHF
few,TRBJ2-5,TRBV7-6,.,TGTGCCAGCACCAATAGGGGTGAGACCCAGTACTTC,CASTNRGETQYF
few,TRBJ2-3,TRBV6-2/TRBV6-3,TRBD1,TGTGCCAGCACCAGGACAGGGTCGAATACGCAGTATTTT,CASTRTGSNTQYF